These T cell receptor beta chains were read from a single sample in a study of CD8 T cells in ankylosing spondylitis. Each CDR3 protein is one row after TCRdb ran MiXCR on the 5' RACE reads. The data hold more than 250,000 distinct CDR3 sequences, with roughly 12% observed a single time. Sequences were obtained from blood, either unsorted or a sorted T cell fraction (not recorded which). The receptors were sampled from a female donor with ankylosing spondylitis or in good health (not recorded which). The CDR3 runs from the conserved cysteine through the conserved F or W. Each record gives: J gene, clone size, D gene, V gene, CDR3 protein, CDR3 DNA. D genes are given only for firm matches. Size values are once, few and many counts, or a class for expanded clones, and some rows have none.

TRBJ1-5 few - TRBV5-5 CASSLGSSQPQHF TGTGCCAGCAGCCTTGGTTCAAGTCAGCCCCAGCATTTT
TRBJ2-2 many - TRBV3-1 CASSPIPGELFF TGTGCCAGCAGCCCAATCCCTGGGGAGCTGTTTTTT
TRBJ2-5 - TRBD2 TRBV7-2 CASSLLGTSALQETQYF TGTGCCAGCAGCCTCCTCGGGACTAGCGCGTTACAAGAGACCCAGTACTTC
TRBJ2-5 many TRBD2 TRBV12-3/TRBV12-4 CASTLGRGTFQETQYF TGTGCCAGCACCCTCGGGCGGGGGACCTTTCAAGAGACCCAGTACTTC
TRBJ2-5 - - TRBV5-1 CASSLATEQETQYF TGCGCCAGCAGCTTGGCCACAGAGCAAGAGACCCAGTACTTC
TRBJ1-1 many - TRBV30 CAWSVGGSEAFF TGTGCCTGGAGTGTAGGGGGGTCTGAAGCTTTCTTT
TRBJ2-3 many - TRBV5-5 CASSSDHGEDTQYF TGTGCCAGCAGCTCCGACCACGGGGAAGATACGCAGTATTTT
TRBJ1-1 few - TRBV27 CASSLREPGTEAFF TGTGCCAGCAGTCTCCGCGAGCCCGGCACTGAAGCTTTCTTT
TRBJ2-2 once TRBD2 TRBV12-3/TRBV12-4 CAISFPSLAGLNTGELFF TGTGCCATCAGTTTTCCCTCTCTAGCGGGATTGAACACCGGGGAGCTGTTTTTT
TRBJ2-7 - - TRBV5-1 CASSLVGAPYEQYF TGCGCCAGCAGCTTGGTGGGGGCCCCGTACGAGCAGTACTTC
TRBJ2-1 few TRBD2 TRBV5-1 CASKGLARGYNEQFF TGCGCCAGCAAGGGACTAGCGCGGGGGTACAATGAGCAGTTCTTC
TRBJ2-3 - TRBD1 TRBV6-1 CASRNRGRTDTQYF TGTGCCAGCAGGAACAGGGGGAGAACAGATACGCAGTATTTT
TRBJ2-1 many - TRBV5-1 CASSFKEVTSYNEQFF TGCGCCAGCAGCTTCAAGGAGGTAACGTCCTACAATGAGCAGTTCTTC
TRBJ2-3 few - TRBV29-1 CSVSRTATDTQYF TGCAGCGTTTCTCGGACAGCCACAGATACGCAGTATTTT
TRBJ2-7 - TRBD2 TRBV5-1 CSSSYTLGLALNEQYF TGCTCCAGCAGCTACACGTTGGGACTAGCGCTAAACGAGCAGTACTTC
TRBJ2-2 few TRBD2 TRBV7-2 CASSFGLAGGRPGELFF TGTGCCAGCAGCTTTGGACTAGCGGGAGGGAGACCCGGGGAGCTGTTTTTT
TRBJ2-2 - TRBD1 TRBV20-1 CSASRWGGGTGTTGELFF TGCAGTGCTTCGCGGTGGGGAGGCGGGACAGGAACCACCGGGGAGCTGTTTTTT
TRBJ2-1 many - TRBV11-2 CASSQLGGTGQFF TGTGCCAGCAGCCAGTTGGGAGGGACAGGGCAGTTCTTC